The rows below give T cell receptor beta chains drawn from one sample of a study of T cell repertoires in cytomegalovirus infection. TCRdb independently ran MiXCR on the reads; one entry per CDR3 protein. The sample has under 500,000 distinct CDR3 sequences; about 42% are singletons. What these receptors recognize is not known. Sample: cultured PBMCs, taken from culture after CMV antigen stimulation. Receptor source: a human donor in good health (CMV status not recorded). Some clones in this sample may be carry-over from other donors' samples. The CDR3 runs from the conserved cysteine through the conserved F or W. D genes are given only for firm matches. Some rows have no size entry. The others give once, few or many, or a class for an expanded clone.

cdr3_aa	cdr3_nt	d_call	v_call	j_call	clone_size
CASSFSVGGTGELFF	TGTGCCAGCAGCTTTAGCGTGGGCGGCACCGGGGAGCTGTTTTTT	NA	TRBV7-2	TRBJ2-2	NA
CASSPRESFPYNEQFF	TGTGCCAGCAGCCCGAGGGAGAGCTTCCCCTACAATGAGCAGTTCTTC	NA	TRBV7-8	TRBJ2-1	few
CASSWRNTGELFF	TGTGCCAGCAGCTGGCGAAACACCGGGGAGCTGTTTTTT	NA	TRBV7-6	TRBJ2-2	few
CASSLMTGTIYNEQFF	TGTGCCAGCAGCTTAATGACCGGGACTATCTACAATGAGCAGTTCTTC	TRBD2	TRBV7-2	TRBJ2-1	few
CASSLPLAGITDTQYF	TGTGCCAGCAGTCTGCCCTTAGCGGGGATCACAGATACGCAGTATTTT	TRBD2	TRBV7-2	TRBJ2-3	NA
CASSSQSGTNYEQYF	TGTGCCAGCAGTTCGCAGTCGGGGACAAACTACGAGCAGTACTTC	NA	TRBV12-3/TRBV12-4	TRBJ2-7	NA
CASSSHTYTDTQYF	TGTGCCAGCAGCTCGCACACCTACACAGATACGCAGTATTTT	NA	TRBV7-2	TRBJ2-3	NA
CASTLRVTGELFF	TGTGCCAGCACCCTTCGGGTGACCGGGGAGCTGTTTTTT	NA	TRBV7-2	TRBJ2-2	NA
CSARDFGRTDLANYGYTF	TGCAGTGCTAGAGATTTTGGTAGGACAGACCTAGCTAACTATGGCTACACCTTC	NA	TRBV20-1	TRBJ1-2	few
CASSGQRINNEQFF	TGTGCCAGCAGTGGACAGAGGATAAACAATGAGCAGTTCTTC	NA	TRBV7-9	TRBJ2-1	NA